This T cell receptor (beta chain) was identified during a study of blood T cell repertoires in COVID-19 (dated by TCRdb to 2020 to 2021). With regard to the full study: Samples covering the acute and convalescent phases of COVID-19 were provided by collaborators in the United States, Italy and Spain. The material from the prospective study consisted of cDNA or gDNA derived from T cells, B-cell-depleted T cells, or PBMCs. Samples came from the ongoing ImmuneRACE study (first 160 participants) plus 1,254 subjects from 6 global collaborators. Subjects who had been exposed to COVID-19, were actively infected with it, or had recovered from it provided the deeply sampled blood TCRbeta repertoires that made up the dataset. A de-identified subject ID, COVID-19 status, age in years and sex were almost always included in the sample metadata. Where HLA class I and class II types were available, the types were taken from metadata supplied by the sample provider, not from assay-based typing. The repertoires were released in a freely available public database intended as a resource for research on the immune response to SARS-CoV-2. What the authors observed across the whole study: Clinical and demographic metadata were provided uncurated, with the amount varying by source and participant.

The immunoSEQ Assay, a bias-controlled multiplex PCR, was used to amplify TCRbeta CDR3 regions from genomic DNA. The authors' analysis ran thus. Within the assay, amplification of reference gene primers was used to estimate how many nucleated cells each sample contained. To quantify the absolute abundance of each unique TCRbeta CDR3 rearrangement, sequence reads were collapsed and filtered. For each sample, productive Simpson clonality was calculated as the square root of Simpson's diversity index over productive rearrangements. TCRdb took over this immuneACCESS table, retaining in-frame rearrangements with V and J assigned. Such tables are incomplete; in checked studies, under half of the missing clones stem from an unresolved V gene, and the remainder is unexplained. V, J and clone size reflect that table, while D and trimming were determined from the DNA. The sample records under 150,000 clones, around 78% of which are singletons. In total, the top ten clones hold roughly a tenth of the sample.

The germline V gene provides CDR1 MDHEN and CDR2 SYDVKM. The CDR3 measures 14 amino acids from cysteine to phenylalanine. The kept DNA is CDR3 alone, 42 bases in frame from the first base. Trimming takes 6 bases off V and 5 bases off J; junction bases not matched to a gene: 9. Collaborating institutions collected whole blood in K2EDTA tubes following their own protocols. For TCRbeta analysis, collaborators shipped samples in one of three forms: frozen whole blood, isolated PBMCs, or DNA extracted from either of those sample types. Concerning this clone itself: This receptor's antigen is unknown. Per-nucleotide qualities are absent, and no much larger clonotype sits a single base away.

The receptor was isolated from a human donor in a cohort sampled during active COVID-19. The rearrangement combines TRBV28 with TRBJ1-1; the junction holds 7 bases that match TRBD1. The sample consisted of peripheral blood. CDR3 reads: CASRNRGPGTEAFF. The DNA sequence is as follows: TGTGCCAGCAGGAATAGGGGGCCGGGGACTGAAGCTTTCTTT.